This is a list of T cell receptor beta chains from one sample in a study of blood T cell repertoires in COVID-19. Here immunoSEQ multiplex PCR was the method, and the copy in TCRdb shows in-frame clones only, minus some. The profile shows around 210,000 clones, about 78% of them singletons. The sample consisted of peripheral blood. Receptor source: a woman in her seventies with acute or convalescent COVID-19. The CDR3 runs from the conserved cysteine through the conserved F or W. The order of the fields is V gene, clone size, D gene, J gene, CDR3 protein, CDR3 DNA. The D gene is left open where the match is weak. The size entry is marked missing in some rows and otherwise reads once, few, many or a size class.

>TRBV6-1|NA|NA|TRBJ2-5
CASSESGTTQTQYF
TGTGCCAGCAGTGAATCTGGGACAACCCAGACCCAGTACTTC
>TRBV3-1/TRBV3-2|NA|TRBD1|TRBJ2-2
CASSHLGQGARTGELFF
TGTGCCAGCAGCCACTTGGGACAGGGGGCGCGAACCGGGGAGCTGTTTTTT
>TRBV18|NA|NA|TRBJ1-1
CASSPLPPGNTEAFF
TGTGCCAGCTCACCGCTCCCTCCAGGGAACACTGAAGCTTTCTTT
>TRBV5-1|once|TRBD1|TRBJ1-1
CASRIIQGDTEAFF
TGCGCCAGCAGAATTATACAGGGGGACACTGAAGCTTTCTTT
>TRBV5-1|NA|NA|TRBJ2-7
CASSLAGAETYF
TGCGCCAGCAGCTTGGCCGGAGCGGAGACTTACTTC
>TRBV6-6|NA|TRBD1|TRBJ1-2
CASSRDRVINYGYTF
TGTGCCAGCAGTCGGGACAGGGTCATTAACTATGGCTACACCTTC
>TRBV5-1|once|NA|TRBJ2-5
CASSLGGSDLQETQYF
TGCGCCAGCAGCTTGGGTGGTAGCGACCTTCAAGAGACCCAGTACTTC
>TRBV5-1|NA|NA|TRBJ2-2
CASSLGGAGELFF
TGCGCCAGCAGCTTGGGGGGAGCCGGGGAGCTGTTTTTT
>TRBV11-2|NA|NA|TRBJ1-2
CASSLDSPNYGYTF
TGTGCCAGCAGCTTGGACAGTCCTAACTATGGCTACACCTTC
>TRBV2|NA|NA|TRBJ2-2
CASTLTINTGELFF
TGTGCCAGCACCTTGACAATTAACACCGGGGAGCTGTTTTTT
>TRBV6-6|few|NA|TRBJ1-5
CASSPDSPGQPQHF
TGTGCCAGCAGCCCTGACAGTCCAGGGCAGCCCCAGCATTTT
>TRBV19|once|NA|TRBJ2-7
CASRPGGGRTYEQYF
TGTGCCAGTAGACCCGGGGGCGGGAGAACCTACGAGCAGTACTTC
>TRBV5-4|NA|NA|TRBJ2-1
CASSLVAGKHNEQFF
TGTGCCAGCAGCTTGGTGGCAGGGAAGCACAATGAGCAGTTCTTC
>TRBV10-3|NA|NA|TRBJ2-1
CAISESTLAGSGSYNEQFF
TGTGCCATCAGTGAGTCGACTCTAGCCGGATCGGGCTCCTACAATGAGCAGTTCTTC
>TRBV28|NA|TRBD1|TRBJ2-7
CASSLSGPGTGNYEQYF
TGTGCCAGCAGTTTATCCGGCCCCGGGACAGGGAACTACGAGCAGTACTTC